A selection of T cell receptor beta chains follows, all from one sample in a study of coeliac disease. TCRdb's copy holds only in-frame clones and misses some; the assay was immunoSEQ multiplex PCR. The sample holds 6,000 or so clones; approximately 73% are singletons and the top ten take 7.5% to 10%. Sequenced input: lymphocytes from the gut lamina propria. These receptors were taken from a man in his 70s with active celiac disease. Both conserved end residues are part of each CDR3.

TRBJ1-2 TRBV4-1 CASSQGQGANYGYTF
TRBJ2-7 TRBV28 CASRPPVVSDEQYF
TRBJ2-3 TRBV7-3 CASRQAGLAADTQYF
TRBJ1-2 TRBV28 CASSLRTPSGGGYTF
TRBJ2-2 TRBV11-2 CASSLWAGVLFGELFF
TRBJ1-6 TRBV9 CASSVAAGNSPPHF
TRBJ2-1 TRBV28 CASSSLSGGAYNEQFF
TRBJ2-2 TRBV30 CAWSPSPGPGPGGAVF
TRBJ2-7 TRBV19 CASSPRTVSYEQYF
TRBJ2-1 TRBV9 CASSVMTGGGEQFF
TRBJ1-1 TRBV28 CASSYRGQHTEAFF
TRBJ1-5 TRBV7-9 CASSSQGQNQPQHF
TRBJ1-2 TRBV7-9 CASSLRRDDGYTF
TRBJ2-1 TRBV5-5 CASSSGLANEQFF
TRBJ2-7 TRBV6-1 CASIPIAGSSYEQYF
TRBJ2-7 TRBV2 CASTYHSYEQYF
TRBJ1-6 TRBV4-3 CASSQEGGVNSPLHF
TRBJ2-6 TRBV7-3 CASSSQAGANVLTF
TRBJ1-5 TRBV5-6 CASSLVGAGQPQHF
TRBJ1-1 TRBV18 CASSLFGQDEAFF